Below are 25 T cell receptor beta chains sequenced from a single sample in a study of tumor-infiltrating lymphocytes in primary liver carcinoma. TCR beta cDNA came from around 500 ng total RNA, primed with a constant-region primer. Slightly modified ARM-PCR, run as three nested multiplex PCR rounds, produced the TCR beta libraries. A C-beta reverse primer and TRBV1-TRBV30 forward primers served in each of the first two PCR rounds, at 9 to 10 cycles apiece. TCRdb analysed the multiplex PCR reads with MiXCR anew, one entry per CDR3 protein. The table includes approximately 190,000 distinct CDR3 sequences, roughly 80% detected once. Extraction of RNA together with DNA used 20-30 mg of unsorted bulk tissue. Sequencing was carried out using tumor tissue from primary liver carcinoma. These TCRs come from a man aged 40-50 years with primary liver carcinoma and hepatitis B virus infection.

A word on this clonotype: Relative to the germline gene, one junction end is altered; a read error may explain this. This sequence joins TRBV11-3 and TRBJ2-1; D remains ambiguous. The length of the CDR3 is 14 residues. Germline loops: CDR1 SGHNT, CDR2 YENEEA. Here the CDR3 DNA reads TGTGCTAGCAGCTTCTACGGCCCCTACAATGAGCAGTTCTTC. It is translated as CASSFYGPYNEQFF. Looking up the rest from reference TRBV11-3 and TRBJ2-1 gives the full variable domain: EAGVVQSPRYKIIEKKQPVAFWCNPISGHNTLYWYLQNLGQGPELLIRYENEEAVDDSQLPKDRFSAERLKGVDSTLKIQPAELGDSAVYLCASSFYGPYNEQFFGPGTRLTVL.

Points on this clonotype: The junction departs from germline at one end; a sequencing error may be responsible. The chain uses TRBV6-1 and TRBJ1-2, with unresolved D. Germline V gene data show CDR1 as MNHNS and CDR2 as SASEGT. The CDR3 is 11 amino acids. The CDR3 sequence: CATAIGYDYIF. In nucleotides, the CDR3 is TGTGCCACCGCCATAGGCTATGACTATATCTTC.

The chain recombines TRBV4-3 with TRBJ2-5; D gene unclear. Deletions cut 4 bases from V and 8 bases from J, with 17 bases between. The CDR3 is made up of 14 amino acids. Germline lookup yields CDR1 LGHNA and CDR2 YSLEER. CDR3 amino acids: CASSREECLDTQYF. CDR3 sequence (DNA): TGCGCCAGCAGCCGAGAGGAGTGCTTGGATACCCAGTACTTC.

The chain uses TRBV28 and TRBJ1-5; possible D gene TRBD1, 5 bases. This CDR3 has 14 residues. Trimming left V 3 bases short and J 6 bases short, with 12 bases between. The germline CDR1 and CDR2 sequences are MDHEN and SYDVKM. The CDR3, as DNA: TGTGCCAGCAGTTTCCAGGGTGCTATTCAGCCCCAGCATTTT. Translation: CASSFQGAIQPQHF.

Notes on this clonotype: The CDR3 ends on some other residue instead of the conserved phenylalanine or tryptophan, so this is likely a read error. J is TRBJ1-1 and V is TRBV6-5, with a tentative D call TRBD1 (5 bases). The CDR3 is 14 residues long. Germline CDR1 MNHEY, CDR2 SVGAGI. The CDR3 loop reads CASSPQDKNTEAFL. As DNA, the CDR3 is TGTGCCAGCAGTCCTCAGGACAAGAACACTGAGGCTTTCTTA.

The V and J genes are TRBV29-1 and TRBJ2-5; D remains ambiguous. The CDR3 extends over 15 amino acids. Per germline, CDR1 SQVTM and CDR2 ANQGSEA. V was trimmed by 2 bases and J by 5 bases, leaving 18 bases between them. The CDR3 DNA is TGCAGCGTTGAATCCACGGTGGGCAGATCGGAGACCCAGTACTTC. Translation: CSVESTVGRSETQYF.

The chain links TRBV5-5 to TRBJ2-2, with D perhaps matching TRBD1 or TRBD2 (7 bases each). Germline CDR1 and CDR2: SGHKS and YYEKEE (reference sequence). The CDR3 totals 14 residues. Deletions cut 0 bases from V and 13 bases from J, with 16 bases between. CDR3 in amino acids: CASSLGGGGGRLFF. The DNA of the CDR3 is TGTGCCAGCAGCTTGGGCGGAGGGGGCGGGAGGCTGTTTTTT.

Comment on this clonotype: A junction boundary mismatches the germline segment, possibly from a read error. The V call is TRBV11-2, the J call TRBJ2-6; perhaps D is TRBD1 or TRBD2 (5 bases each). CDR3 length equals 15 residues. The germline CDR1 and CDR2 sequences are SGHAT and FQNNGV. CDR3 amino acids: CAAQRPRSGANVLAF. As DNA, the CDR3 is TGTGCCGCCCAGCGGCCGCGCTCTGGGGCCAATGTCCTGGCTTTC.

Turning to this clonotype: The junction departs from germline at one end; a sequencing error may be responsible. The chain recombines TRBV29-1 with TRBJ1-1, with D maybe TRBD1 (5 bases). CDR3 size: 12 residues. Germline V gene data show CDR1 as SQVTM and CDR2 as ANQGSEA. CDR3 in amino acids: CRVAQRDAEAFF. CDR3 in DNA: TGCAGGGTTGCCCAGAGGGACGCTGAAGCTTTCTTT.

This clonotype was seen only a few times. The rearrangement uses TRBV9 and TRBJ2-3; D may be TRBD1 (5 bases). Per germline, CDR1 SGDLS and CDR2 YYNGEE. V was shortened by 3 bases and J by 5 bases, with 16 bases between the two germline ends. This CDR3 is 15 amino acids long. Here the CDR3 reads CASSAPGFGQDTQYF. The CDR3 nucleotides are TGTGCCAGCAGCGCTCCAGGGTTCGGACAAGATACGCAGTATTTT. The full variable domain, its missing parts supplied by reference TRBV9 and TRBJ2-3, is DSGVTQTPKHLITATGQRVTLRCSPRSGDLSVYWYQQSLDQGLQFLIQYYNGEERAKGNILERFSAQQFPDLHSELNLSSLELGDSALYFCASSAPGFGQDTQYFGPGTRLTVL.

Details on this clonotype: The junction departs from the called germline gene at one end, perhaps through a read error. This chain links TRBV11-1 with TRBJ2-2; D is possibly TRBD1 or TRBD2 (5 bases each). Germline assignment: CDR1 SGHAT and CDR2 FQDESV (reference sequence). This CDR3 spans 15 amino acids. Written as DNA, the CDR3 is TGTGCCAGCAGCTTTACAGGACCTTTCTCCGGGAAGCTGTCTTTT. Its translation: CASSFTGPFSGKLSF.

This clonotype turned up a few times. A much larger clone lies one base from this, so it may be a read error. This rearrangement joins TRBV13 to TRBJ2-7; D unclear. Per the germline V gene, CDR1 is PRHDT and CDR2 is FYEKMQ (reference sequence). The CDR3 is made up of 13 amino acids. The CDR3 reads CASTSPGLYEQCF. Here the CDR3 DNA reads TGTGCCAGCACGTCCCCCGGTCTCTACGAGCAGTGCTTC.

Concerning this clonotype: One end of the junction does not line up with germline, which may come from a read error. The V gene is TRBV29-1, the J gene TRBJ1-2; possible D gene TRBD1, 5 bases. The CDR3 is made up of 13 amino acids. Germline CDR1 reads SQVTM; CDR2 reads ANQGSEA. The CDR3 nucleotides are TGCAGTGTCCGATCAGGGAGCGCCTATCGCTACACCTTC. This translates into CSVRSGSAYRYTF.

Comments on this clonotype: The junction differs from germline at one of its ends, possibly a read error. V usage is TRBV11-1 and J usage is TRBJ2-1; 7 nucleotides align to TRBD2. The CDR3 length is 16 residues. Germline V gene data show CDR1 as SGHAT and CDR2 as FQDESV (reference sequence). This chain's CDR3 is CASSPTAGAYYNDQFF. In DNA form, the CDR3 reads TGTGCCAGCAGCCCCACCGCGGGAGCGTATTACAATGACCAGTTCTTC.

Only one count was recorded for this clonotype. Compared with germline, one end of the junction differs, possibly owing to a read error. The V call is TRBV11-1, the J call TRBJ2-3; tentatively, D is TRBD2 (5 bases). CDR3 size: 15 residues. Germline CDR1 is SGHAT and CDR2 is FQDESV (reference sequence). In DNA, the CDR3 is TGTACCAGCAGTTCGCTGAGGGAGAGCACAGATACGCAGTATTTT. It translates to CTSSSLRESTDTQYF.

Note on this clonotype: A junction end diverges from the germline sequence, so it may reflect a read error. The rearrangement uses TRBV5-5 and TRBJ2-2, with TRBD2 matching 9 bases. Germline CDR1 reads SGHKS; CDR2 reads YYEKEE (reference sequence). The CDR3 runs to 15 residues. This CDR3 reads CASSRTSVYTGELFF. CDR3 sequence (DNA): TGTGCCAGCAGTAGGACTAGCGTCTACACTGGGGAGCTGTTTTTT. Based on the CDR3 plus reference TRBV5-5 and TRBJ2-2, the full variable domain is DAGVTQSPTHLIKTRGQQVTLRCSPISGHKSVSWYQQVLGQGPQFIFQYYEKEERGRGNFPDRFSARQFPNYSSELNVNALLLGDSALYLCASSRTSVYTGELFFGEGSRLTVL.

A note on this clonotype: Just one base apart from a much larger clone, this may be a read error. Without the conserved terminal phenylalanine or tryptophan, this CDR3 likely stems from a read error. The J gene is TRBJ1-1, the V gene TRBV6-2 or TRBV6-3, with 10 bases matching TRBD1. CDR1 and CDR2 from the germline V gene are MNHEY and SVGEGT. This CDR3 contains 13 residues. The V segment lost 6 bases and the J segment 6 bases; nucleotides outside the gene matches: 4. CDR3 nucleotide sequence: TGTGCCAGCAGGGGACAGGGGTTGGCTGAAGCTTTCCTT. It translates to CASRGQGLAEAFL.

Concerning this clonotype itself: The conserved phenylalanine or tryptophan normally closing the CDR3 is absent here, so this likely arose from a read error. For the CDR3, the DNA is TGTGCCAGCAGTCTCTGGGCGTGTCCCTACGAGCAGTACTTA. Amino acids: CASSLWACPYEQYL. The V gene is TRBV6-2 or TRBV6-3, the J gene TRBJ2-7; no clear D gene. Germline V gene lookup returns CDR1 MNHEY and CDR2 SVGEGT. V gave up 5 bases and J gave up 2 bases, with 13 bases separating them. The CDR3 has 14 amino acids.

This clonotype was counted once. V and J are TRBV4-1 and TRBJ2-7, with 15 bases matching TRBD2. Germline loops: CDR1 MGHRA, CDR2 YSYEKL. With 3 bases clipped from V and 0 bases from J, the junction kept 9 bases outside the gene matches. The CDR3 consists of 19 residues. The CDR3 here is CASSHGTSGRFSLSYEQYF. In DNA, the CDR3 is TGCGCCAGCAGCCACGGGACTAGCGGGAGGTTCTCCCTCTCCTACGAGCAGTACTTC.

Turning to this clonotype: A junction end diverges from the germline sequence, so it may reflect a read error. This chain links TRBV4-3 with TRBJ2-7; a possible D gene is TRBD1 (6 bases). The CDR3 totals 17 residues. The germline V gene encodes CDR1 LGHNA and CDR2 YSLEER. The CDR3 spells CASSQEAPGTWRYEQYF. In nucleotides, the CDR3 is TGTGCCAGCAGCCAAGAAGCACCCGGGACATGGCGGTATGAGCAGTACTTC.

In regard to this clonotype: Its ends do not fully match the called genes, so a read error is possible. The rearrangement links TRBV4-3 to TRBJ2-3; 9 positions match TRBD2. From germline, CDR1 is LGHNA and CDR2 YSLEER. CDR3 length: 14 residues. In DNA form, the CDR3 reads TGCGCCAGCAGCCCGTCTAGCGGGACAGATAAGCAGTATTTT. It specifies CASSPSSGTDKQYF.

With regard to this clonotype: The CDR3 ends on some other residue instead of the conserved phenylalanine or tryptophan, so this is likely a read error. V and J are TRBV4-1 and TRBJ2-1, with a possible D match to TRBD1 (6 bases). The CDR3 runs 10 residues. The germline V gene has CDR1 MGHRA and CDR2 YSYEKL. The CDR3 DNA follows: TGTGCCAGCAGCACGGGACATCAGTTCTTA. This translates into CASSTGHQFL.

Regarding this clonotype: The conserved closing phenylalanine or tryptophan is absent in this CDR3, likely reflecting a read error. Because the CDR3's place on the DNA is in doubt, the DNA is left out and the CDR3 is given as listed by TCRdb. The rearrangement uses TRBV29-1 and TRBJ2-7. The CDR3 sequence runs 12 residues, both termini included. Germline V gene sequence: CDR1 SQVTM, CDR2 ANQGSEA. The CDR3 protein is CSACWGYHEQYL.

As regards this clonotype: Sequence at one end of the junction differs from germline and may be a read error. This rearrangement joins TRBV3-1 to TRBJ2-4; D is perhaps TRBD2 (6 bases). Germline CDR1 LGHDT, CDR2 YNNKEL (reference sequence). The CDR3 length is 13 residues. The CDR3 sequence is CASNQAGPGGQYF. The CDR3 DNA reads as TGTGCCAGCAACCAAGCTGGGCCTGGGGGGCAGTACTTC. Looking up the rest from reference TRBV3-1 and TRBJ2-4 gives the full variable domain: DTAVSQTPKYLVTQMGNDKSIKCEQNLGHDTMYWYKQDSKKFLKIMFSYNNKELIINETVPNRFSPKSPDKAHLNLHINSLELGDSAVYFCASNQAGPGGQYFGAGTRLSVL.

In regard to this clonotype: The missing conserved phenylalanine or tryptophan at the end of this CDR3 makes a read error likely. This chain joins TRBV29-1 and TRBJ2-1, with 8 bases that match TRBD1. V was clipped by 6 bases and J by 4 bases; unmatched bases: 8. This CDR3 spans 14 amino acids. Germline CDR1 SQVTM, CDR2 ANQGSEA. CDR3 region: CSVTRDRTYNEQFS. CDR3 DNA: TGCAGCGTCACCCGGGACAGGACGTACAATGAGCAGTTCTCC.